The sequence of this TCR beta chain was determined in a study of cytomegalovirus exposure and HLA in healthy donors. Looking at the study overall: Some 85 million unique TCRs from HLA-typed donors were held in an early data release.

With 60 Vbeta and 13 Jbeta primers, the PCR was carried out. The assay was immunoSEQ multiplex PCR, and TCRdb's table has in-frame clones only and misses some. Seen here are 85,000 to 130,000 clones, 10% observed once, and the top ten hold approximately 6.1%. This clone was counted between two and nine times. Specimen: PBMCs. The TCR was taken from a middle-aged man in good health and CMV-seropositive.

CDR3 in DNA: TGTGCCAGCAGTGGCACAAGGAACACCGGGGAGCTGTTTTTT. Residues: CASSGTRNTGELFF. The rearrangement links TRBV6-6 to TRBJ2-2, with unresolved D. The CDR3 has 14 residues. V lost 5 bases to trimming and J lost 1 base, with 8 bases between them. Per the germline V gene, CDR1 is MNHNY and CDR2 is SVGAGI (reference sequence).